This T cell receptor (beta chain) is drawn from a study of low-dose radiotherapy and immunotherapy resistance in tumors. The wider study: It was every two weeks, one day before radiation and immunotherapy, that intravenous cyclophosphamide 200 mg/m2 was given. Daily intake of oral aspirin 300 mg by patients lasted four cycles and began on cycle 1 day 1.

The time point here: after trial treatment. Treatment reported: LDRT plus nivolumab, ipilimumab, low-dose cyclophosphamide and aspirin (RACIN trial). Donors were treated with nivolumab, ipilimumab, aspirin, and low-dose cyclophosphamide and radiotherapy. Patients deemed eligible presented with advanced solid tumors lacking tumor-infiltrating lymphocytes. Primers used for first-strand cDNA, a TRAV- and TRBV-specific set, covered both alpha and beta chains. For amplifying TCRs, the PCR ran for about 22 cycles with Phusion, which was used together with a constant-region primer and the adapter on the V primers. TCRdb reprocessed the reads via MiXCR and lists one record per CDR3 protein. The data contain 95,000 to 100,000 distinct CDR3 sequences, less than 25% of them seen just once; the ten biggest clones take up 4.1%. The CDR3 covers 18 residues. Between the trimmed V and J ends, which lost 8 bases and 3 bases, there was a span of 26 bases. Germline values: CDR1 PRHDT, CDR2 FYEKMQ (reference sequence).

Note on this clonotype: The likely explanation is a read error, given a far larger clone one base away.

The rearrangement links TRBV13 to TRBJ1-3; tentative D call: TRBD1 (5 bases). The material sequenced was PBMCs, taken after low-dose radiotherapy plus immunotherapy. The TCR comes from a male donor with prostate cancer. The CDR3 protein is CASGSEVGRAVIGNTIYF. CDR3 bases: TGTGCCAGCGGCTCGGAGGTGGGCAGGGCCGTGATTGGAAACACCATATATTTT.